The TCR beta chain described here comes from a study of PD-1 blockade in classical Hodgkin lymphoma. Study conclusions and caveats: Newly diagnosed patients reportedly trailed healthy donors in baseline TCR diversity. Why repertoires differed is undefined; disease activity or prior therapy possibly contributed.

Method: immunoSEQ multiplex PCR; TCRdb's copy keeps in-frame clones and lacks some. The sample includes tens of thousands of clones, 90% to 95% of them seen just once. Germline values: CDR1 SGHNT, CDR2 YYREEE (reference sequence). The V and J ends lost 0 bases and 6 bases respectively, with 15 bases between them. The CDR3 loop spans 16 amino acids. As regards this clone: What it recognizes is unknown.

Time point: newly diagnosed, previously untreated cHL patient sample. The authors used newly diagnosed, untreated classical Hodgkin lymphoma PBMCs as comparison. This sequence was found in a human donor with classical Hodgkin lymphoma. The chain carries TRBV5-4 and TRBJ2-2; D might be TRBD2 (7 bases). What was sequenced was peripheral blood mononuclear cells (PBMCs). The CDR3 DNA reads TGTGCCAGCAGCTTGGGAGGGGGAGGGACCCCCGGGGAGCTGTTTTTT. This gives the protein CASSLGGGGTPGELFF.